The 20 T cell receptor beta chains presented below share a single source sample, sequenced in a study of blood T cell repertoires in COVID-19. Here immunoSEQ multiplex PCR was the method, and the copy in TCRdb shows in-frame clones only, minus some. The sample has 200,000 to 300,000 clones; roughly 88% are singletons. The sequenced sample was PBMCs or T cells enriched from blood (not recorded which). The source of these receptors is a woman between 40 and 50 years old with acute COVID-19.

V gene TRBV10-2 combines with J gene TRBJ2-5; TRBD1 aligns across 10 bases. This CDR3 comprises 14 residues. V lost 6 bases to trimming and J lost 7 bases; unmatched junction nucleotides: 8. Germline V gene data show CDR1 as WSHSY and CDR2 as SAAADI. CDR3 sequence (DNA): TGCGCCAGCAGCACGGGACAGGGGAGGGGGACCCAGTACTTC. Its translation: CASSTGQGRGTQYF.

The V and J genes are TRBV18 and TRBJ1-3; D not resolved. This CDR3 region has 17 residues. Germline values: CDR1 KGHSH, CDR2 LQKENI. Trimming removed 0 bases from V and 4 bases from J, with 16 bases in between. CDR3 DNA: TGTGCCAGCTCACCACCCCTCCGGGGATACATCGGAAACACCATATATTTT. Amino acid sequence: CASSPPLRGYIGNTIYF.

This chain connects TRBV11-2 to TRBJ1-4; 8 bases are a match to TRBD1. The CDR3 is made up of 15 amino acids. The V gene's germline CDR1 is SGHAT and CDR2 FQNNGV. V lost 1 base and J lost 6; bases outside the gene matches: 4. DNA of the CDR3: TGTGCCAGCAGCTTAGCAAGACAGGGGTATGAAAAACTGTTTTTT. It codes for CASSLARQGYEKLFF.

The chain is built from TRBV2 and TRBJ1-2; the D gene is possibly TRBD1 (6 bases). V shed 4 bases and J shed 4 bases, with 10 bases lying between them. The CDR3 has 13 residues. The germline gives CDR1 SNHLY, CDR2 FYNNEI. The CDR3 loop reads CASSVQGPYGYTF. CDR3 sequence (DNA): TGTGCCAGCAGTGTACAGGGTCCCTATGGCTACACCTTC.

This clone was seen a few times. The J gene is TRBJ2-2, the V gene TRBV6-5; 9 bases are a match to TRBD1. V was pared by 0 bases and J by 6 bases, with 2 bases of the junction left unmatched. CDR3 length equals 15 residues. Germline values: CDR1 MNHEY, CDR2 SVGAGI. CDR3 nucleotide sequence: TGTGCCAGCAGTTACTCGACAGGGGGGGCCGGGGAGCTGTTTTTT. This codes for CASSYSTGGAGELFF.

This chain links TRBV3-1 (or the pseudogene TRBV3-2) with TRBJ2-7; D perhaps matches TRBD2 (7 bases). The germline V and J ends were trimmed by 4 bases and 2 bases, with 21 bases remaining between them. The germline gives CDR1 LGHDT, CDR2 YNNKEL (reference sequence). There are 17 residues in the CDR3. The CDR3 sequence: CASSLTLGGAGAYEQYF. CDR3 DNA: TGTGCCAGCAGCCTCACTCTTGGGGGGGCCGGGGCCTACGAGCAGTACTTC.

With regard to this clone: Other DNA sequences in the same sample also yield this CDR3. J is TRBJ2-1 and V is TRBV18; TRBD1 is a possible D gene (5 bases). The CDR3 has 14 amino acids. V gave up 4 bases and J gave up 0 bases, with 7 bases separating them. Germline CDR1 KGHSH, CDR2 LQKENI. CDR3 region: CASSRDSSYNEQFF. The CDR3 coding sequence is TGTGCCAGCTCACGAGACAGCTCCTACAATGAGCAGTTCTTC. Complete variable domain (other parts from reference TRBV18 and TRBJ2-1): NAGVMQNPRHLVRRRGQEARLRCSPMKGHSHVYWYRQLPEEGLKFMVYLQKENIIDESGMPKERFSAEFPKEGPSILRIQQVVRGDSAAYFCASSRDSSYNEQFFGPGTRLTVL.

CDR3 protein: CASSQEWRGFVGSPLHF. In DNA, the CDR3 is TGCGCCAGCAGCCAAGAATGGCGGGGCTTCGTCGGTTCACCCCTCCACTTT. The chain has TRBV4-1 and TRBJ1-6; tentatively, D is TRBD1 (5 bases). Per germline, CDR1 MGHRA and CDR2 YSYEKL. This CDR3 region has 17 residues. V was clipped by 0 bases and J by 9 bases, with 18 bases between them.

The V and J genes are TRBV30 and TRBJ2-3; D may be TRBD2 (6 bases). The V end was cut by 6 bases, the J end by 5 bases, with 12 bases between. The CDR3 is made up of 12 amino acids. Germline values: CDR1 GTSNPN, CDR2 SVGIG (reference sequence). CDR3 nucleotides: TGTGCCTGCAGTCCCGGGGGAGATACGCAGTATTTT. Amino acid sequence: CACSPGGDTQYF.

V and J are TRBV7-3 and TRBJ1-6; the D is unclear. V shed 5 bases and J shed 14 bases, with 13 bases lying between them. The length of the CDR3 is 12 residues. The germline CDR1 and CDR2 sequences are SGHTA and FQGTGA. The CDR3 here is CASSQDGVALHF. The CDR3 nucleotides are TGTGCCAGCAGCCAGGACGGGGTGGCCCTCCACTTT.

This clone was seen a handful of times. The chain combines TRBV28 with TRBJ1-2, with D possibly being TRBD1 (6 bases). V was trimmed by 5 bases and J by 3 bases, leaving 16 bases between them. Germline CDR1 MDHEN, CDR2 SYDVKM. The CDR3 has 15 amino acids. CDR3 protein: CASSPSGGADYGYTF. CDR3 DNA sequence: TGTGCCAGCAGTCCATCGGGGGGCGCGGACTATGGCTACACCTTC.

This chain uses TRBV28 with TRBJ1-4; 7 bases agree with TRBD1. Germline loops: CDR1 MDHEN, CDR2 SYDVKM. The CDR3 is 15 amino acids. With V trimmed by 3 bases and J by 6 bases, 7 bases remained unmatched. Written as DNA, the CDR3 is TGTGCCAGCAGTTTGCCGGAGGGGGCCGATGAAAAACTGTTTTTT. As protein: CASSLPEGADEKLFF.

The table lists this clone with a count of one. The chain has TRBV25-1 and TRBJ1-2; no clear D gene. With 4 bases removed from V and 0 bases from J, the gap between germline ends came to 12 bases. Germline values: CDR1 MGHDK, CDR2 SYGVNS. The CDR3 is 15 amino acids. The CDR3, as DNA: TGTGCCAGCAGTGCTGCGGGTAAAGCTAACTATGGCTACACCTTC. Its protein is CASSAAGKANYGYTF.

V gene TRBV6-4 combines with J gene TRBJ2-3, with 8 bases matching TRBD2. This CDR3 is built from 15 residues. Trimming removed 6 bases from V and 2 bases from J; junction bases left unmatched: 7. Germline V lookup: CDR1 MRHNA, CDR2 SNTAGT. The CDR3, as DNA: TGTGCCAGCAGACGTCTAGCGGGCACCACAGATACGCAGTATTTT. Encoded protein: CASRRLAGTTDTQYF.

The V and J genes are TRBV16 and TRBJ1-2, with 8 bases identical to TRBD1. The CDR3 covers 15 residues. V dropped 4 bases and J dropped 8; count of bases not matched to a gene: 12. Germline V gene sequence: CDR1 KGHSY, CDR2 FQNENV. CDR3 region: CASSPPVDRVDGYTF. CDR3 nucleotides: TGTGCCAGCAGCCCTCCCGTGGACAGGGTAGACGGCTACACCTTC. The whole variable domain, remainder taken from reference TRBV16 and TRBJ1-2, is GEEVAQTPKHLVRGEGQKAKLYCAPIKGHSYVFWYQQVLKNEFKFLISFQNENVFDETGMPKERFSAKCLPNSPCSLEIQATKLEDSAVYFCASSPPVDRVDGYTFGSGTRLTVV.

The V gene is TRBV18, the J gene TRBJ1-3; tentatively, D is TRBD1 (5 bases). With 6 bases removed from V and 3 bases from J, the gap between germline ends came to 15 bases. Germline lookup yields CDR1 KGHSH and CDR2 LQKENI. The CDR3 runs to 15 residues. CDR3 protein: CASSLDWGSGNTIYF. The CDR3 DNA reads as TGTGCCAGCTCCCTTGATTGGGGCAGTGGAAACACCATATATTTT.

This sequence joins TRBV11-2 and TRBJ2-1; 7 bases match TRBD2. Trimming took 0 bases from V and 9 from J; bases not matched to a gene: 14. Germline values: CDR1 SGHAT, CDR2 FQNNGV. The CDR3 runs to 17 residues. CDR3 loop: CASSLDREAAQFGEQFF. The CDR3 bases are TGTGCCAGCAGCTTAGATCGGGAGGCCGCCCAATTCGGTGAGCAGTTCTTC.

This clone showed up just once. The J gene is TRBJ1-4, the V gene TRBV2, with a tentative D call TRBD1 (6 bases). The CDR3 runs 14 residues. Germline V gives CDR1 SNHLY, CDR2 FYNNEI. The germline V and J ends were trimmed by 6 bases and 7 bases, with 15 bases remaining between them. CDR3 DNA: TGTGCCAGCAGCCCGGACAGAGTTCGTGAAAAACTGTTTTTT. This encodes CASSPDRVREKLFF.

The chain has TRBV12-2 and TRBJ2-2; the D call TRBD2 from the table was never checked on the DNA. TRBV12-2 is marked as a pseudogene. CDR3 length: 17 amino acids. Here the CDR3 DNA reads TGTGCAAGTCGCCCCTCCCGGTATCTAGCGGGGACCGGGGAGCTGTTTTTT. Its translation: CASRPSRYLAGTGELFF.

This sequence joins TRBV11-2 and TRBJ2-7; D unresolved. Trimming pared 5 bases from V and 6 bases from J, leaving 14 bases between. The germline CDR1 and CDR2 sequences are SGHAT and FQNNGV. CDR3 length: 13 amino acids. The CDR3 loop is CASSLAIRSEQYF. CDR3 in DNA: TGTGCCAGCAGCCTGGCGATCCGGAGCGAGCAGTACTTC. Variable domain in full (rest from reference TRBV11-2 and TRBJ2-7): EAGVAQSPRYKIIEKRQSVAFWCNPISGHATLYWYQQILGQGPKLLIQFQNNGVVDDSQLPKDRFSAERLKGVDSTLKIQPAKLEDSAVYLCASSLAIRSEQYFGPGTRLTVT.